This TCR beta chain emerged from a study of T cell repertoires in cytomegalovirus infection. General observations from the study: Summed frequency of shared TCR beta families picked out CMV carriers who also had the relevant HLA. Across the ex vivo response, the dominant clonotypes were HLA-C-restricted CMV-specific TCR beta clonotypes.

TCRdb analysed the reads with MiXCR anew, one entry per CDR3 protein. The sample includes around 530,000 distinct CDR3 sequences, more than 20% seen only once; the top ten take around 14%. There are 15 residues in the CDR3. Germline CDR1 is SGHTA and CDR2 is FQGNSA. V dropped 2 bases and J dropped 6; count of bases not matched to a gene: 6. This clonotype has at least ten counts. Its antigen remains unidentified. The TCR originated in a human donor in good health (CMV status not recorded). Some clones in this sample may be carry-over from other donors' samples. The specimen sequenced was PBMCs. The chain employs TRBV7-2 and TRBJ2-1, with 8 bases that match TRBD2. This CDR3 is CASSLLPGGSNEQFF. As DNA, the CDR3 is TGTGCCAGCAGCTTATTACCGGGAGGGAGCAATGAGCAGTTCTTC.